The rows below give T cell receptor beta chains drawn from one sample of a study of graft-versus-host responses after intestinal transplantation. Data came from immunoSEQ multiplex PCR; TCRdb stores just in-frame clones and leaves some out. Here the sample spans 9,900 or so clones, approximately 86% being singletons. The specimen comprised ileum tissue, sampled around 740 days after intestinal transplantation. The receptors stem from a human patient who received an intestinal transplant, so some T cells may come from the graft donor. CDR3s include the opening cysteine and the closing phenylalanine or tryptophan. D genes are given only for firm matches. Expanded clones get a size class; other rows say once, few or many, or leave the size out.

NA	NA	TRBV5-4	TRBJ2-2	CASSLDVRSTGELFF	TGTGCCAGCAGCTTGGACGTCCGGAGCACCGGGGAGCTGTTTTTT
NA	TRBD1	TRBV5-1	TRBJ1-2	CASSWTGYGYTF	TGCGCCAGCAGCTGGACAGGGTATGGCTACACCTTC
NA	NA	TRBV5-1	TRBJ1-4	CASSPVLGAANEKLFF	TGCGCCAGCAGCCCGGTTCTAGGGGCAGCTAATGAAAAACTGTTTTTT
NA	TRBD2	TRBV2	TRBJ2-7	CASREGGRVQYF	TGTGCCAGCAGGGAGGGAGGGCGCGTGCAGTACTTC
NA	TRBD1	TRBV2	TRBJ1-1	CASRGQGMNTEAFF	TGTGCCAGCAGGGGACAGGGTATGAACACTGAAGCTTTCTTT
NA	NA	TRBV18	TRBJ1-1	CASSDQNTEAFF	TGTGCCAGCTCAGACCAGAACACTGAAGCTTTCTTT
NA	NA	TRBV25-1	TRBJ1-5	CAIPHPQEASNQPQHF	TGTGCCATCCCACATCCCCAGGAAGCCTCAAATCAGCCCCAGCATTTT
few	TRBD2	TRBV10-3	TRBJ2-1	CASTTSGTPSSYNEQFF	TGTGCCTCCACGACTAGCGGCACCCCGAGCTCCTACAATGAGCAGTTCTTC
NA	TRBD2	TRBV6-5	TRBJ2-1	CASRLAANNEQFF	TGTGCCAGTAGACTAGCGGCTAACAATGAGCAGTTCTTC
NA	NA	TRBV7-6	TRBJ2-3	CASSSRTGGTDTQYF	TGTGCCAGCAGCTCAAGGACGGGGGGCACAGATACGCAGTATTTT
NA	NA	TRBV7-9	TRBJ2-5	CASSPGNQETQYF	TGTGCCAGCAGCCCAGGGAACCAAGAGACCCAGTACTTC
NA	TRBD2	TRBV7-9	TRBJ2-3	CASRREREPGRDTQYF	TGTGCCAGCCGGCGGGAGCGGGAGCCCGGAAGAGATACGCAGTATTTT
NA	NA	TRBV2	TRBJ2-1	CASKSVVRQQFF	TGTGCCAGCAAGTCAGTGGTTCGGCAGCAATTCTTC
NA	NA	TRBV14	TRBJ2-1	CASSQDWAGEQFF	TGTGCCAGCAGCCAAGATTGGGCGGGTGAGCAGTTCTTC
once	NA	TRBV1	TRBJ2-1	CTSSQDCSGGSSYNEQFF	TGCACCAGCAGCCAAGATTGTAGCGGGGGGAGCTCCTACAATGAGCAGTTCTTC
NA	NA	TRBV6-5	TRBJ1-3	CASRLDSNPGNTIYF	TGTGCCAGCAGGTTAGACAGTAACCCTGGAAACACCATATATTTT
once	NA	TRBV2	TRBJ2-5	CASSQWVRRDQYF	TGTGCCAGCAGTCAATGGGTACGGAGGGACCAGTACTTC
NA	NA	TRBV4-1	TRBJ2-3	CASSQEPSDTQYF	TGCGCCAGCAGCCAAGAACCTAGCGATACGCAGTATTTT
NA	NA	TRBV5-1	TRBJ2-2	CASSLVVGGELFF	TGCGCCAGCAGCTTGGTCGTCGGCGGGGAGCTGTTTTTT
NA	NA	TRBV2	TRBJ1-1	CAIPRGDTEAFF	TGTGCCATCCCTCGCGGGGACACTGAAGCTTTCTTT
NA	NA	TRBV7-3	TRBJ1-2	CASSLPLYRLGGYTF	TGTGCCAGCAGCTTACCCCTGTACCGGTTGGGCGGCTACACCTTC
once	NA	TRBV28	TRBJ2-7	CASGGGHQTYEQYF	TGTGCCAGCGGCGGGGGACACCAAACCTACGAGCAGTACTTC
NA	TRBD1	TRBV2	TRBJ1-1	CASKDRGGTEAFF	TGTGCCAGCAAAGACAGGGGAGGCACTGAAGCTTTCTTT
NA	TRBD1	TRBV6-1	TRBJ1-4	CASSAAGGQNEKLFF	TGTGCCAGCAGTGCCGCTGGGGGACAGAATGAAAAACTGTTTTTT
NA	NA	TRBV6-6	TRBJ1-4	CASSADSATNEKLFF	TGTGCCAGCAGTGCTGACAGTGCAACTAATGAAAAACTGTTTTTT
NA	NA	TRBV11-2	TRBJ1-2	CASSLVAGRYGYTF	TGTGCCAGCAGCTTAGTTGCAGGGCGCTATGGCTACACCTTC
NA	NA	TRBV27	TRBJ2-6	CASSFGTGANVLTF	TGTGCCAGCAGTTTTGGGACTGGGGCCAACGTCCTGACTTTC
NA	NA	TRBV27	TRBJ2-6	CASSSYRRAGSGANVLTF	TGTGCCAGCAGTTCGTACAGGCGCGCGGGCTCTGGGGCCAACGTCCTGACTTTC
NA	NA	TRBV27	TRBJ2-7	CASSRYRGQSYEQYF	TGTGCCAGCAGTCGATACCGGGGGCAGTCCTACGAGCAGTACTTC